Listed here are 18 T cell receptor beta chains from one sample, sequenced in a study of shared clonotypes between healthy human individuals (dated by TCRdb to the early 2020s). Library method: the immunoSEQ multiplex PCR assay. Imported from immuneACCESS, the table was reduced by TCRdb to in-frame sequences with V and J called. These copies leave out some clones; in studies compared against another copy, an unresolved V gene accounts for under half, and the cause of the remainder is not known. Counted in this sample were 1,500,000 or so clones; roughly 96% of them appeared once. 1.2% of the sample lies in the top ten. The sequencing input was naive CD4+ T cells sorted from blood. Sample cell subset or site, as interpreted from the label and publication: CD45RA+ positively selected. These receptors originate from a man aged 30 to 39 in good health.

The V call is TRBV13, the J call TRBJ2-7; 7 bases are a match to TRBD1. Germline-derived CDR1 and CDR2 are PRHDT and FYEKMQ (reference sequence). The V segment lost 7 bases and the J segment 4 bases; nucleotides outside the gene matches: 16. This CDR3 spans 16 amino acids. The DNA of the CDR3 is TGTGCCAGCACCTTCAGAACGGGACAGCCTCCATACGAGCAGTACTTC. It encodes CASTFRTGQPPYEQYF.

The chain links TRBV9 to TRBJ2-7, with 8 positions matching TRBD2. Per germline, CDR1 SGDLS and CDR2 YYNGEE. The CDR3 contains 14 residues. The ends lost 4 bases at V and 5 bases at J; junction bases unmatched: 8. The CDR3 sequence is CASSQAGRGHEQYF. As DNA, the CDR3 is TGTGCCAGCAGCCAAGCCGGGAGGGGACACGAGCAGTACTTC.

The V gene is TRBV2, the J gene TRBJ2-1, with 8 bases identical to TRBD2. J lost 4 bases, V lost 7 bases, and 9 bases had no gene match. CDR1 is SNHLY and CDR2 is FYNNEI in the germline V gene. The CDR3 contains 15 residues. The CDR3 loop reads CASMGEAGVYNEQFF. As DNA, the CDR3 is TGTGCCAGCATGGGGGAAGCGGGAGTTTACAATGAGCAGTTCTTC.

This rearrangement joins TRBV9 to TRBJ1-1, with a weak D call TRBD1 (6 bases). Trimming stripped 4 bases from V and 5 bases from J, with 18 bases between. CDR3 size: 15 residues. Germline V gene data show CDR1 as SGDLS and CDR2 as YYNGEE. CDR3 DNA: TGTGCCAGCAGCCCCCGTCCGACAGGAGGGACTGAAGCTTTCTTT. Protein product: CASSPRPTGGTEAFF.

The chain combines TRBV5-1 with TRBJ2-1; 16 bases are a match to TRBD2. CDR1 and CDR2 (germline): SGHRS, YFSETQ. The CDR3 extends over 18 amino acids. The trim removed 3 bases at V and 0 bases at J, leaving 3 bases unmatched. As DNA, the CDR3 is TGCGCCAGCAGCTCGGGACTAGCGGGAGGGAGCTCCTACAATGAGCAGTTCTTC. It encodes CASSSGLAGGSSYNEQFF. Full variable domain (missing parts from reference TRBV5-1 and TRBJ2-1): KAGVTQTPRYLIKTRGQQVTLSCSPISGHRSVSWYQQTPGQGLQFLFEYFSETQRNKGNFPGRFSGRQFSNSRSEMNVSTLELGDSALYLCASSSGLAGGSSYNEQFFGPGTRLTVL.

This clone appeared a single time. The chain combines TRBV5-5 with TRBJ2-5; 8 bases match TRBD1. The CDR3 spans 14 residues. Germline V gene data show CDR1 as SGHKS and CDR2 as YYEKEE (reference sequence). J gave up 4 bases and V 4 bases, and 6 bases lay outside the gene matches. DNA for the CDR3: TGTGCCAGCAGCCTCCCGGGGACAGGAGAGACCCAGTACTTC. It translates to CASSLPGTGETQYF.

The rearrangement links TRBV10-1 to TRBJ2-7, with D possibly matching TRBD1 (7 bases). Per germline, CDR1 WNHNN and CDR2 SYGVQD (reference sequence). With 9 bases removed from V and 1 base from J, the gap between germline ends came to 19 bases. This CDR3 is built from 15 residues. In nucleotides, the CDR3 is TGCGCCAGGGGGGGCCTACAGGGGCAATCCTACGAGCAGTACTTC. This encodes CARGGLQGQSYEQYF.

This clone was observed a few times. DNA for the CDR3: TGTGCCAGCAGTATAAAGGGGGCGCAGAGCAATCAGCCCCAGCATTTT. It encodes CASSIKGAQSNQPQHF. The chain couples TRBV6-6 to TRBJ1-5; 7 nucleotides match TRBD1. Germline CDR1 reads MNHNY; CDR2 reads SVGAGI (reference sequence). The CDR3 covers 16 residues. V dropped 5 bases and J dropped 1; count of bases not matched to a gene: 8.

About this clone: Other DNA sequences in this specimen translate into the identical CDR3. This chain links TRBV28 with TRBJ2-7, with D possibly called TRBD1 or TRBD2 (5 bases each). This CDR3 spans 12 amino acids. CDR1 and CDR2 (germline): MDHEN, SYDVKM. V lost 8 bases, J lost 0 bases, and 8 bases lay in between. The CDR3 is CASSGTSYEQYF. CDR3 DNA sequence: TGTGCCAGCTCCGGGACCTCCTACGAGCAGTACTTC.

This clone showed up just once. The identical CDR3 is also encoded by other nucleotide sequences in the sample. The gene calls are TRBV9 and TRBJ2-5, with a possible D match to TRBD1 (5 bases). This CDR3 region has 14 residues. V was cut by 0 bases and J by 5 bases, with 11 bases left in between. Germline lookup yields CDR1 SGDLS and CDR2 YYNGEE. The CDR3 coding sequence is TGTGCCAGCAGCGTAGCTTCAGGGAAGGAGACCCAGTACTTC. The encoded protein is CASSVASGKETQYF.

The rearrangement joins TRBV7-9 to TRBJ2-5; 11 bases match TRBD1. Trimming took 5 bases from V and 2 from J; bases not matched to a gene: 4. Germline assignment: CDR1 SEHNR and CDR2 FQNEAQ (reference sequence). This CDR3 has 15 amino acids. Here the CDR3 reads CASSNRDRGQETQYF. CDR3 in DNA: TGTGCCAGCAGCAACCGGGACAGGGGGCAAGAGACCCAGTACTTC.

A word on this clone: The same CDR3 is also encoded by other DNA sequences in this sample. The V gene is TRBV27, the J gene TRBJ2-2; D gene uncertain. This CDR3 is built from 13 residues. Per the germline V gene, CDR1 is MNHEY and CDR2 is SMNVEV (reference sequence). The V gene lost 2 bases and the J gene lost 5 bases, with 6 bases spanning the gap. DNA of the CDR3: TGTGCCAGCAGTTTAAGCTTTACCGGGGAGCTGTTTTTT. Encoded protein: CASSLSFTGELFF.

J is TRBJ2-7 and V is TRBV5-1, with D possibly being TRBD1 or TRBD2 (6 bases each). The V gene lost 0 bases and the J gene lost 2 bases, with 18 bases spanning the gap. This CDR3 has 17 amino acids. Germline loops: CDR1 SGHRS, CDR2 YFSETQ. CDR3 region: CASSLAYQRGETYEQYF. Here the CDR3 DNA reads TGCGCCAGCAGCTTGGCCTATCAGAGGGGGGAAACCTACGAGCAGTACTTC.

J is TRBJ1-1 and V is TRBV18; 7 nucleotides match TRBD1. The germline gives CDR1 KGHSH, CDR2 LQKENI. Trimming at V came to 3 bases and at J to 0 bases, leaving 1 base not matched to a gene. CDR3 size: 14 residues. The CDR3 DNA reads as TGTGCCAGCTCACCCCAGGGGGTGAACACTGAAGCTTTCTTT. Protein sequence: CASSPQGVNTEAFF.

The gene calls are TRBV11-2 and TRBJ1-5; D may be TRBD1 (5 bases). The ends were cut back, 0 bases at V and 5 bases at J, with 14 bases in the middle. Germline loops: CDR1 SGHAT, CDR2 FQNNGV. The length of the CDR3 is 16 residues. The CDR3 loop is CASSLEGVDRDQPQHF. DNA for the CDR3: TGTGCCAGCAGCTTAGAAGGGGTGGATCGTGATCAGCCCCAGCATTTT.

This rearrangement joins TRBV19 to TRBJ2-1; D is perhaps TRBD2 (5 bases). This CDR3 contains 14 residues. Germline V CDR1 and CDR2: LNHDA, SQIVND (reference sequence). Between the trimmed V and J ends, which lost 4 bases and 7 bases, there was a span of 14 bases. Here the CDR3 reads CASSNLGSTNEQFF. CDR3 DNA sequence: TGTGCCAGTAGTAACCTTGGGAGTACAAATGAGCAGTTCTTC.

The genes are TRBV2 and TRBJ2-7, with 7 bases that match TRBD1. J was trimmed by 2 bases and V by 8 bases; bases with no gene match: 9. This CDR3 comprises 14 residues. Germline V gives CDR1 SNHLY, CDR2 FYNNEI. This chain's CDR3 is CASLLGDSTYEQYF. CDR3 nucleotide sequence: TGTGCCAGCTTACTTGGGGACAGTACCTACGAGCAGTACTTC.

Remarks on this clone: At the DNA level, this CDR3 is encoded by other sequences in the same sample as well. The chain links TRBV27 to TRBJ2-7; D might be TRBD1 or TRBD2, each matching 5 bases. Trimming cost V 5 bases and J 2 bases, with 13 bases left between them. Germline V gene lookup returns CDR1 MNHEY and CDR2 SMNVEV (reference sequence). This CDR3 is 14 amino acids long. The CDR3: CASSPRQGPYEQYF. Here the CDR3 DNA reads TGTGCCAGCAGTCCCAGGCAGGGACCCTACGAGCAGTACTTC.